The 19 T cell receptor beta chains below were found in one sample sequenced in a study of cytomegalovirus exposure and HLA in healthy donors. Generated by immunoSEQ multiplex PCR, the TCRdb table keeps only in-frame clones and is missing some. The sample carries about 130,000 clones, 89% recorded once. The sequencing input was PBMCs. Source of these receptors: a woman in her late teens or twenties in good health and CMV-seronegative.

J is TRBJ2-1 and V is TRBV5-1; 10 bases are shared with TRBD2. The CDR3 is 15 amino acids. Germline V gene sequence: CDR1 SGHRS, CDR2 YFSETQ. Trimming took 3 bases from V and 4 from J; bases not matched to a gene: 4. The CDR3 reads CASSSSGGEYNEQFF. For the CDR3, the DNA is TGCGCCAGCAGCTCCAGCGGGGGGGAGTACAATGAGCAGTTCTTC. Drawing the rest from reference TRBV5-1 and TRBJ2-1, the complete variable domain is KAGVTQTPRYLIKTRGQQVTLSCSPISGHRSVSWYQQTPGQGLQFLFEYFSETQRNKGNFPGRFSGRQFSNSRSEMNVSTLELGDSALYLCASSSSGGEYNEQFFGPGTRLTVL.

The J gene is TRBJ2-1, the V gene TRBV11-3; 8 bases fit TRBD2. In germline, CDR1 is SGHNT, CDR2 YENEEA. The CDR3 is 17 residues long. Unmatched junction bases numbered 13, after V lost 0 bases and J lost 9 bases. CDR3 DNA: TGTGCCAGCAGCTTAGATCGTTGGCGGGGGGCCGGCGGTGAGCAGTTCTTC. Translation: CASSLDRWRGAGGEQFF. Supplemented by reference TRBV11-3 and TRBJ2-1, the full variable domain reads EAGVVQSPRYKIIEKKQPVAFWCNPISGHNTLYWYLQNLGQGPELLIRYENEEAVDDSQLPKDRFSAERLKGVDSTLKIQPAELGDSAVYLCASSLDRWRGAGGEQFFGPGTRLTVL.

The chain combines TRBV7-6 with TRBJ2-1; 8 positions agree with TRBD2. The CDR3 length is 16 residues. Per germline, CDR1 SGHVS and CDR2 FNYEAQ. The J segment lost 5 bases and the V segment lost 6 bases, leaving 12 bases of the junction unmatched. The CDR3 coding sequence is TGTGCCAGCAGTCGTAAAGCGGGGGTACCCAACAATGAGCAGTTCTTC. Translating gives CASSRKAGVPNNEQFF.

This clone showed up just once. V gene TRBV25-1 combines with J gene TRBJ1-6; unclear D gene. This CDR3 spans 13 amino acids. Trimming took off 3 bases at V and 4 bases at J, with 4 bases between the two ends. Germline assignment: CDR1 MGHDK and CDR2 SYGVNS. The CDR3 DNA sequence: TGTGCCAGCAGTGAGTATTATAATTCACCCCTCCACTTT. Translating it yields CASSEYYNSPLHF.

This chain uses TRBV6-5 with TRBJ2-3; TRBD2 aligns across 8 bases. The V segment lost 0 bases and the J segment 3 bases; nucleotides outside the gene matches: 5. Germline CDR1 reads MNHEY; CDR2 reads SVGAGI. There are 16 residues in the CDR3. The CDR3: CASSYSGLGGTDTQYF. In DNA, the CDR3 is TGTGCCAGCAGTTACTCGGGACTAGGGGGGACAGATACGCAGTATTTT.

The J gene is TRBJ1-3, the V gene TRBV5-1, with 7 bases identical to TRBD1. This CDR3 contains 15 residues. Germline values: CDR1 SGHRS, CDR2 YFSETQ. V lost 4 bases and J lost 3; bases outside the gene matches: 7. The CDR3 protein is CASSPRTGDGNTIYF. DNA of the CDR3: TGCGCCAGCAGCCCCCGAACAGGGGATGGAAACACCATATATTTT.

The genes are TRBV9 and TRBJ2-1; tentatively, D is TRBD1 (5 bases). CDR1 SGDLS and CDR2 YYNGEE come from the germline V gene. The CDR3 consists of 14 residues. The V and J ends lost 1 base and 2 bases respectively, with 7 bases between them. In nucleotides, the CDR3 is TGTGCCAGCAGCGTACAGGGCCCCTACAATGAGCAGTTCTTC. It is translated as CASSVQGPYNEQFF.

The V call is TRBV19, the J call TRBJ1-2, with 7 bases aligning to TRBD1. The junction had 12 bases not matched to a gene; V was cut back by 3 bases and J by 5 bases. The CDR3 has 16 residues. Per germline, CDR1 LNHDA and CDR2 SQIVND (reference sequence). The CDR3 loop is CASSMFRGGARYGYTF. The CDR3 bases are TGTGCCAGTAGTATGTTTCGAGGGGGCGCGAGGTATGGCTACACCTTC.

V usage is TRBV6-6 and J usage is TRBJ2-4; 8 nucleotides line up with TRBD1. The length of the CDR3 is 13 residues. Germline values: CDR1 MNHNY, CDR2 SVGAGI (reference sequence). Trimming removed 6 bases from V and 8 bases from J; junction bases left unmatched: 6. The CDR3 here is CASSYGQGHIQYF. In nucleotides, the CDR3 is TGTGCCAGCAGCTACGGACAGGGCCACATTCAGTACTTC.

This clone was found a few times. This rearrangement joins TRBV2 to TRBJ1-2, with a possible D match to TRBD1 (6 bases). The germline V and J ends were trimmed by 6 bases and 3 bases, with 11 bases remaining between them. Germline V gene data show CDR1 as SNHLY and CDR2 as FYNNEI. The CDR3 spans 13 residues. The CDR3 protein is CASRGTLYYGYTF. The CDR3 DNA sequence: TGTGCCAGCAGGGGGACACTTTACTATGGCTACACCTTC.

The chain has TRBV15 and TRBJ2-7; tentative D call: TRBD2 (6 bases). Germline CDR1 and CDR2: LNHNV and YYDKDF (reference sequence). The CDR3 loop spans 15 amino acids. Trimming took off 2 bases at V and 6 bases at J, with 17 bases between the two ends. Written as DNA, the CDR3 is TGTGCCACCAGCAGACTGCGGGACGGAAAGTCCGAGCAGTACTTC. Translated, it gives CATSRLRDGKSEQYF.

The gene calls are TRBV5-1 and TRBJ2-3; TRBD2 might be the D (6 bases). The CDR3 covers 13 residues. V was cut by 4 bases and J by 4 bases, with 10 bases left in between. Germline V gene data show CDR1 as SGHRS and CDR2 as YFSETQ. The CDR3 nucleotides read TGCGCCAGCAGCGCTGGGGGGTCAGATACGCAGTATTTT. Translating gives CASSAGGSDTQYF.

The gene calls are TRBV19 and TRBJ2-5; 7 bases fit TRBD1. This CDR3 region has 13 residues. The germline CDR1 and CDR2 sequences are LNHDA and SQIVND (reference sequence). J lost 5 bases, V lost 2 bases, and 2 bases had no gene match. DNA for the CDR3: TGTGCCAGTAGTATAACAGGGGTGGAGACCCAGTACTTC. It yields the protein CASSITGVETQYF.

This clone came up once. V is TRBV5-1 and J is TRBJ2-3, with 8 bases matching TRBD2. CDR1 and CDR2 from the germline V gene are SGHRS and YFSETQ. The CDR3 spans 15 residues. V shed 3 bases, J shed 5 bases, and the junction held 8 bases outside the gene matches. The CDR3 spells CASSYRGGREDTQYF. The DNA of the CDR3 is TGCGCCAGCAGCTACCGGGGGGGCCGGGAAGATACGCAGTATTTT.

CDR3 amino acids: CASSYGPAARNSPLHF. CDR3 DNA sequence: TGTGCCAGCAGTTATGGTCCTGCAGCGCGTAATTCACCCCTCCACTTT. This chain uses TRBV6-5 with TRBJ1-6; D call uncertain. The CDR3 spans 16 residues. Trimming pared 3 bases from V and 6 bases from J, leaving 15 bases between. Germline loops: CDR1 MNHEY, CDR2 SVGAGI.

This rearrangement joins TRBV18 to TRBJ1-1; maybe TRBD1 (6 bases). This CDR3 spans 16 amino acids. Germline V gene sequence: CDR1 KGHSH, CDR2 LQKENI. Trimming cost V 7 bases and J 6 bases, with 24 bases left between them. The CDR3 DNA is TGTGCCAGCTTTGGCGACAGGTCTTACACTAGGGCTGAAGCTTTCTTT. Translating gives CASFGDRSYTRAEAFF.

This clone was observed a few times. The V and J genes are TRBV5-4 and TRBJ1-2; TRBD1 aligns across 8 bases. This CDR3 has 14 residues. Germline V gene data show CDR1 as SGHNT and CDR2 as YYREEE (reference sequence). V lost 0 bases and J lost 7; bases outside the gene matches: 5. The DNA of the CDR3 is TGTGCCAGCAGCTTGGCTGGCAGGGGGCTTGGCTACACCTTC. Residues: CASSLAGRGLGYTF.

This clone was counted only a few times. V gene TRBV9 combines with J gene TRBJ1-5; the D is unclear. V lost 0 bases and J lost 6, with 13 bases in between. The CDR3 length is 15 residues. Germline CDR1 reads SGDLS; CDR2 reads YYNGEE. The CDR3 DNA reads as TGTGCCAGCAGCGTAGTTCCCACCGCAGGTCAGCCCCAGCATTTT. Translation gives CASSVVPTAGQPQHF.

This sequence joins TRBV5-4 and TRBJ2-1; 10 bases match TRBD1. This CDR3 comprises 15 residues. V was clipped by 7 bases and J by 6 bases; unmatched bases: 10. The germline CDR1 and CDR2 sequences are SGHNT and YYREEE (reference sequence). The CDR3 here is CASLPPGQGTNEQFF. The CDR3 DNA follows: TGTGCCAGCCTACCCCCGGGACAGGGGACCAATGAGCAGTTCTTC.